This TCR beta chain stems from a study of T cell clonotyping in hematopoietic cell transplantation. TCRdb's copy holds only in-frame clones and misses some; the assay was immunoSEQ multiplex PCR. The sample has fewer than 15,000 clones; less than 60% are singletons. Regarding the study as a whole: CD4 and CD8 repertoire contributions could not be separated without sorting.

To note about this clone: Antigen specificity is unknown.

Per the germline V gene, CDR1 is SNHLY and CDR2 is FYNNEI. The CDR3 covers 15 residues. The V end was cut by 6 bases, the J end by 0 bases, with 15 bases between. The sample taken for sequencing was peripheral blood mononuclear cells. The source is a man aged 50-59 years in good health. Some clones in this sample may be carry-over from other donors' samples. V and J are TRBV2 and TRBJ2-7; no firm D call. The chain's CDR3 is CASSPTSMASYEQYF. Written as DNA, the CDR3 is TGTGCCAGCAGCCCTACTTCGATGGCCTCCTACGAGCAGTACTTC. Filled out from reference TRBV2 and TRBJ2-7, the complete variable domain reads EPEVTQTPSHQVTQMGQEVILRCVPISNHLYFYWYRQILGQKVEFLVSFYNNEISEKSEIFDDQFSVERPDGSNFTLKIRSTKLEDSAMYFCASSPTSMASYEQYFGPGTRLTVT.